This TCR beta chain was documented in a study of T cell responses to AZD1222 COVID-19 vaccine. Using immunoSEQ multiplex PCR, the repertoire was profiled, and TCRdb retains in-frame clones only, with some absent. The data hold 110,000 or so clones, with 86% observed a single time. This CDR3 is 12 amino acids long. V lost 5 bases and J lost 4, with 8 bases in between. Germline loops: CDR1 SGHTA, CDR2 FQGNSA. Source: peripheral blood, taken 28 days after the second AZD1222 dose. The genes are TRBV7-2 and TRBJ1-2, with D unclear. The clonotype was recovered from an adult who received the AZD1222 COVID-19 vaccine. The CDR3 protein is CASSVPIYGYTF. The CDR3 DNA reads TGTGCCAGCAGCGTCCCCATCTATGGCTACACCTTC.